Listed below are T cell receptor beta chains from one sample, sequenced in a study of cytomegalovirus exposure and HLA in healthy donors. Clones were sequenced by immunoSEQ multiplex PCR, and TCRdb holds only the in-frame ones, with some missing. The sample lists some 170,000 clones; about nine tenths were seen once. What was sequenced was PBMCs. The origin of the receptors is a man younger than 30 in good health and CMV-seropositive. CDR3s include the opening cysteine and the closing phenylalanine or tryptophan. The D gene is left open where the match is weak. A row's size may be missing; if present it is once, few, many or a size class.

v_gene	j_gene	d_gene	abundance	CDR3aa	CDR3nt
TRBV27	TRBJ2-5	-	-	CASSFSGKETQYF	TGTGCCAGCAGTTTCTCGGGTAAAGAGACCCAGTACTTC
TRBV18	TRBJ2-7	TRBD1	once	CASSPLRSGQGDEQYF	TGTGCCAGCTCACCACTTAGGTCCGGACAGGGGGACGAGCAGTACTTC
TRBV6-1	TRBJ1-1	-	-	CASSGHFNTEAFF	TGTGCCAGCAGCGGACATTTTAACACTGAAGCTTTCTTT
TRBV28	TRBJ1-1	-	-	CASSFYDIRAEAFF	TGTGCCAGCAGTTTTTACGACATCAGAGCTGAAGCTTTCTTT
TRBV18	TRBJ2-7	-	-	CASSLTSQGLSEQYF	TGTGCCAGCTCACTCACGTCGCAGGGTCTTAGCGAGCAGTACTTC
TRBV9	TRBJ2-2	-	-	CASSVVSVTGELFF	TGTGCCAGCAGCGTAGTTAGCGTCACCGGGGAGCTGTTTTTT
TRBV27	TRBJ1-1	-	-	CASSSGQYTEAFF	TGTGCCAGCAGTTCCGGACAGTACACTGAAGCTTTCTTT
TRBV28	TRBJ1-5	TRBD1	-	CASSLGTGYNQPQHF	TGTGCCAGCAGTTTAGGGACAGGCTACAATCAGCCCCAGCATTTT
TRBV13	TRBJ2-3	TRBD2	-	CASSSSGGLTDTQYF	TGTGCCAGCAGCTCTAGCGGGGGCCTCACAGATACGCAGTATTTT
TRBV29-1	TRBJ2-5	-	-	CSVGPGGKTQYF	TGCAGCGTTGGTCCCGGAGGGAAGACCCAGTACTTC
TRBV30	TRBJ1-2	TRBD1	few	CAWNSDRDGYTF	TGTGCCTGGAACAGCGACAGGGACGGCTACACCTTC
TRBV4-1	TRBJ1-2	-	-	CASSLMIDNYGYTF	TGCGCCAGCAGCCTAATGATAGATAACTATGGCTACACCTTC
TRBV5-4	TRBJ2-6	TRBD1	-	CASSLEQGALGANVLTF	TGTGCCAGCAGCTTGGAACAGGGGGCGCTTGGGGCCAACGTCCTGACTTTC
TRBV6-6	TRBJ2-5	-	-	CASSYSNRGQETQYF	TGTGCCAGCAGTTACTCGAACCGGGGACAAGAGACCCAGTACTTC
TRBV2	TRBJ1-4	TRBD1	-	CASRDRGNEKLFF	TGTGCCAGCCGGGACAGGGGTAATGAAAAACTGTTTTTT
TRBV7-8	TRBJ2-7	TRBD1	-	CASSQSRDRAYEQYF	TGTGCCAGCAGCCAAAGCCGGGACAGAGCCTACGAGCAGTACTTC
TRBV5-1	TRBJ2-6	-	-	CASSFQGSGANVLTF	TGCGCCAGCAGCTTTCAGGGGTCTGGGGCCAACGTCCTGACTTTC
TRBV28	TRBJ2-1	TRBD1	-	CASRGTGGTYNEQFF	TGTGCCAGCAGGGGGACAGGGGGCACTTACAATGAGCAGTTCTTC
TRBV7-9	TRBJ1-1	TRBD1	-	CASSDGARGQGEAFF	TGTGCCAGCAGCGACGGCGCGAGGGGGCAGGGGGAAGCTTTCTTT
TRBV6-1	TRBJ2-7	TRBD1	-	CASKRQGRSYEQYF	TGTGCCAGCAAACGACAGGGGAGGTCCTACGAGCAGTACTTC
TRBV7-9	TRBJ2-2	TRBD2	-	CASSLVGLTSGGYTGELFF	TGTGCCAGCAGCTTAGTAGGCCTTACTAGCGGGGGCTACACCGGGGAGCTGTTTTTT
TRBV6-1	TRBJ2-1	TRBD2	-	CASSERLAGVNEQFF	TGTGCCAGCAGTGAACGCCTAGCGGGAGTGAATGAGCAGTTCTTC
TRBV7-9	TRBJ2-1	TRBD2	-	CASSPRSTSGNNEQFF	TGTGCCAGCAGCCCCAGGTCGACTAGCGGAAACAATGAGCAGTTCTTC
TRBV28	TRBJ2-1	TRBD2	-	CAIAGGGNEQFF	TGTGCCATTGCGGGAGGGGGCAATGAGCAGTTCTTC
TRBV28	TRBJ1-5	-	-	CASSQSDRFSNQPQHF	TGTGCCAGCAGTCAAAGCGACAGATTTAGCAATCAGCCCCAGCATTTT
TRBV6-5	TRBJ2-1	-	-	CASRLQGGSYNEQFF	TGTGCCAGCAGATTACAGGGCGGGTCCTACAATGAGCAGTTCTTC
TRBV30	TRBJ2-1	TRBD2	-	CAWTSGSTFIDEQFF	TGTGCCTGGACTAGCGGGAGCACCTTTATCGATGAGCAGTTCTTC
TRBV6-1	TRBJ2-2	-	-	CACKWRDSTGELFF	TGTGCCTGCAAGTGGAGGGACAGCACCGGGGAGCTGTTTTTT
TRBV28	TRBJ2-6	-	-	CASNPRRGSSSGANVLTF	TGTGCCAGCAACCCCCGACGGGGGTCGAGCTCTGGGGCCAACGTCCTGACTTTC
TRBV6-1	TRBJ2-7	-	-	CASSEALRGTYEQYF	TGTGCCAGCAGTGAAGCCCTCAGGGGTACCTACGAGCAGTACTTC
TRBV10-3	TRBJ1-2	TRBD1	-	CAMRDRGEGYTF	TGTGCCATGAGGGACAGGGGAGAAGGCTACACCTTC
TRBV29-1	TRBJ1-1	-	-	CSVLYTEAFF	TGCAGCGTACTGTACACTGAAGCTTTCTTT
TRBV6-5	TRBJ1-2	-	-	CASSYTDSSYGYTF	TGTGCCAGCAGTTACACGGACAGTTCCTATGGCTACACCTTC
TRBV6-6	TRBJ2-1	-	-	CASSYPDNEQFF	TGTGCCAGCAGTTACCCCGACAATGAGCAGTTCTTC
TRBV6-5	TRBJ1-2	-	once	CASSWGVNYGYTF	TGTGCCAGCAGTTGGGGGGTCAACTATGGCTACACCTTC
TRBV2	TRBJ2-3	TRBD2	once	CASSQPTSGTDTQYF	TGTGCCAGCAGCCAACCGACTAGCGGCACAGATACGCAGTATTTT
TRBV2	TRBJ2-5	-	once	CASSEARSGETQYF	TGTGCCAGCAGTGAAGCGAGGAGTGGGGAGACCCAGTACTTC
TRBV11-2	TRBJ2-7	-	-	CASSLSPQYEQYF	TGTGCCAGCAGCCTAAGCCCCCAATACGAGCAGTACTTC
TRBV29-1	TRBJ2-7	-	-	CSVTSPGQNEQYF	TGCAGCGTTACGTCCCCAGGGCAAAACGAGCAGTACTTC
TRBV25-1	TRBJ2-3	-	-	CASSDLARSTDTQYF	TGTGCCAGCAGTGACCTAGCGCGTAGCACAGATACGCAGTATTTT
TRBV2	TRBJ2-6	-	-	CASSERGVLTF	TGTGCCAGCAGTGAAAGGGGCGTCCTGACTTTC
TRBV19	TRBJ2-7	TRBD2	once	CASSMGLAGAGEQYF	TGTGCCAGTAGTATGGGACTAGCGGGAGCAGGGGAGCAGTACTTC
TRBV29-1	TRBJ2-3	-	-	CSVDWRAGTDTQYF	TGCAGCGTTGATTGGCGGGCGGGCACAGATACGCAGTATTTT
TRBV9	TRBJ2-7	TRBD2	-	CASSVGELAGYEQYF	TGTGCCAGCAGCGTAGGCGAACTAGCGGGTTACGAGCAGTACTTC
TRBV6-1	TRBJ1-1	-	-	CASSELGLNTEAFF	TGTGCCAGCAGTGAACTGGGACTAAACACTGAAGCTTTCTTT
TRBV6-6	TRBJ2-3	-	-	CASSYSETDTQYF	TGTGCCAGCAGTTACTCGGAGACAGATACGCAGTATTTT
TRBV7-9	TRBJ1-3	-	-	CASSPRGNSGNTIYF	TGTGCCAGCAGCCCCCGAGGTAACTCTGGAAACACCATATATTTT